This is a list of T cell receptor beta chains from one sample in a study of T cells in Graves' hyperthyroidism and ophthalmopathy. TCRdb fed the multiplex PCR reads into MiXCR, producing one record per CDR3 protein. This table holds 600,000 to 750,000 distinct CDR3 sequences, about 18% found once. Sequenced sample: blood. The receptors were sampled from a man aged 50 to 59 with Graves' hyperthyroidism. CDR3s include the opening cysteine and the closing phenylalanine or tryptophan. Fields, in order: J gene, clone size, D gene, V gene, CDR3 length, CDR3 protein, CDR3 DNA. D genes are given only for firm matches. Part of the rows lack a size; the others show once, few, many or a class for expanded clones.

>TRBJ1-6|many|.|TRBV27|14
CASSLDGRNSPLHF
TGTGCCAGCAGTCTGGACGGGCGGAATTCACCCCTCCACTTT
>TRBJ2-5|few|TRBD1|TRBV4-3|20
CASSPTPGQGMRLDQETQYF
TGCGCCAGCAGCCCCACTCCGGGACAGGGTATGAGGTTGGACCAAGAGACCCAGTACTTC
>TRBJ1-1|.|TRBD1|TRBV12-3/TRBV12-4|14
CASKDRDGNTEAFF
TGTGCCAGCAAAGACAGGGATGGGAACACTGAAGCTTTCTTT
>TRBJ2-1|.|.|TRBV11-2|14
CASSLSPDYDEQFF
TGTGCCAGCAGCTTATCCCCGGATTACGATGAGCAGTTCTTC
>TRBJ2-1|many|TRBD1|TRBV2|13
CASSYDRDNEQFF
TGTGCCAGCAGTTACGACAGGGACAATGAGCAGTTCTTC
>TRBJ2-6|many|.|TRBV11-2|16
CASSQTTGTGANVLTF
TGTGCCAGCAGCCAGACTACGGGTACCGGGGCCAACGTCCTGACTTTC
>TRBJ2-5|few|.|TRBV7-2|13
CASSSGWRETQYF
TGTGCCAGCAGCTCGGGATGGAGAGAGACCCAGTACTTC
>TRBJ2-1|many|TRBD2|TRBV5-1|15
CASSASLAGYNEQFF
TGCGCCAGCAGCGCCTCGCTAGCGGGATACAATGAGCAGTTCTTC
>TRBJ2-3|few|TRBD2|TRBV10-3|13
CATSGVSTDTQYF
TGTGCCACTAGCGGAGTTAGCACAGATACGCAGTATTTT
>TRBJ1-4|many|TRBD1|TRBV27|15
CASRSTGQINEKLFF
TGTGCCAGCAGGTCTACGGGACAGATTAATGAAAAACTGTTTTTT
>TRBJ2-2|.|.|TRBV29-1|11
CSGLNTGELFF
TGCAGCGGACTAAACACCGGGGAGCTGTTTTTT
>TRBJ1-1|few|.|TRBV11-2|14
CASSLDRGSLEAFF
TGTGCCAGCAGCTTAGACAGAGGTTCCCTTGAAGCTTTCTTT
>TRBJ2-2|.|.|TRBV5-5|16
CASSYEAGANTGELFF
TGTGCCAGCAGCTACGAGGCAGGAGCGAACACCGGGGAGCTGTTTTTT
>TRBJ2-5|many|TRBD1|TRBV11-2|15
CASSLQGTAQETQYF
TGTGCCAGCAGCTTACAGGGGACAGCGCAAGAGACCCAGTACTTC
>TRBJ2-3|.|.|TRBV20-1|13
CSARATSTDTQYF
TGCAGTGCTAGAGCAACTAGCACAGATACGCAGTATTTT
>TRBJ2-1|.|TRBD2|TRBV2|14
CASDSGLASNEQFF
TGTGCCAGCGACTCTGGACTAGCGAGCAATGAGCAGTTCTTC
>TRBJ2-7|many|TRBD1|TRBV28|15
CASSSTWTGSYEQYF
TGTGCCAGCAGTTCCACCTGGACAGGATCCTACGAGCAGTACTTC
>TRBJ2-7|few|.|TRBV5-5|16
CASSSIPLGQSYEQYF
TGTGCCAGCAGCTCGATACCCCTCGGACAGTCCTACGAGCAGTACTTC
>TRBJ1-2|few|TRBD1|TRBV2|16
CASSERQGGGNYGYTF
TGTGCCAGCAGTGAGAGACAGGGGGGAGGTAACTATGGCTACACCTTC
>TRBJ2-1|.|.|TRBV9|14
CASSVGSRDNEQFF
TGTGCCAGCAGCGTAGGTTCAAGAGACAATGAGCAGTTCTTC
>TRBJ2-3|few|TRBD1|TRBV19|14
CASRGQPSTDTQYF
TGTGCCAGTAGGGGACAGCCCTCAACAGATACGCAGTATTTT
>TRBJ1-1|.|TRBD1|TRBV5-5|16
CASSLAGGSVNTEAFF
TGTGCCAGCAGCTTAGCAGGGGGCTCTGTGAACACTGAAGCTTTCTTT
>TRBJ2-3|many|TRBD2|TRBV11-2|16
CASSLTSGIITDTQYF
TGTGCCAGCAGCTTGACTAGCGGGATAATCACAGATACGCAGTATTTT
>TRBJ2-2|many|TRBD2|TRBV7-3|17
CASSLTSGPKNTGELFF
TGTGCCAGCAGCCTCACTAGCGGTCCGAAGAACACCGGGGAGCTGTTTTTT
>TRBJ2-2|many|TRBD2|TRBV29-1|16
CSVEGLAGANTGELFF
TGCAGCGTTGAGGGACTAGCGGGAGCCAACACCGGGGAGCTGTTTTTT
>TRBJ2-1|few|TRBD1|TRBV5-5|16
CASSLEGGQGLNEQFF
TGTGCCAGCAGCTTAGAGGGGGGACAGGGGTTGAATGAGCAGTTCTTC
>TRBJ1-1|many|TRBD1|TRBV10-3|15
CAISAQDRGNTEAFF
TGTGCCATCAGTGCTCAGGACAGGGGGAACACTGAAGCTTTCTTT
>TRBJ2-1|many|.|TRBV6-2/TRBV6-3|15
CASSPKGPTYNEQFF
TGTGCCAGCAGTCCCAAAGGACCAACCTACAATGAGCAGTTCTTC
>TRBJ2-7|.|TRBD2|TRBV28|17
CASSSHSLAGGSYEQYF
TGTGCCAGCAGTTCACACTCATTAGCGGGAGGGTCCTACGAGCAGTACTTC
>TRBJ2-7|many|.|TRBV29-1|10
CSVGDLEQYF
TGCAGCGTCGGGGACCTCGAGCAGTACTTC
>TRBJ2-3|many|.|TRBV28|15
CASSTRTRNPDTQYF
TGTGCCAGCAGTACCCGGACGCGTAACCCAGATACGCAGTATTTT
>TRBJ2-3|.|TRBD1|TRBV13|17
CASSLGPRTGDTDTQYF
TGTGCCAGCAGCTTAGGACCGAGGACAGGGGACACAGATACGCAGTATTTT
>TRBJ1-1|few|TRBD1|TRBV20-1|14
CSARDGTANTEAFF
TGCAGTGCTAGAGATGGGACAGCCAACACTGAAGCTTTCTTT
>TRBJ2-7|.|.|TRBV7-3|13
CASSLENNYEQYF
TGTGCCAGCAGCTTAGAGAATAACTACGAGCAGTACTTC
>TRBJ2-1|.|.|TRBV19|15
CASSIKFSIGNEQFF
TGTGCCAGTAGTATTAAGTTCAGTATAGGCAATGAGCAGTTCTTC
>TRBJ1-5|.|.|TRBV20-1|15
CSARDGGPSNQPQHF
TGCAGTGCTAGAGATGGGGGGCCTAGCAATCAGCCCCAGCATTTT
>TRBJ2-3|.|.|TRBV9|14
CASSSQKEGDTQYF
TGTGCCAGCAGCTCACAGAAAGAAGGGGATACGCAGTATTTT
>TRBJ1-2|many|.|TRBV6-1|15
CASRPNSLGNYGYTF
TGTGCCAGCAGACCGAACAGCTTGGGTAACTATGGCTACACCTTC
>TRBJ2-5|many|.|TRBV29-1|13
CSVHPRAPETQYF
TGCAGCGTTCACCCCAGGGCGCCGGAGACCCAGTACTTC
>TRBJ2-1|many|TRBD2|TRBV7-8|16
CASSPGRTSVYNEQFF
TGTGCCAGCAGCCCAGGGAGGACTAGTGTCTACAATGAGCAGTTCTTC
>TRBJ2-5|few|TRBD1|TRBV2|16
CASSPNPGTGGKTQYF
TGTGCCAGCAGCCCAAACCCCGGGACAGGGGGGAAGACCCAGTACTTC
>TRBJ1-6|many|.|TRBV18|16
CASSPPSTGSNSPLHF
TGTGCCAGCTCACCACCGTCAACGGGGTCTAATTCACCCCTCCACTTT
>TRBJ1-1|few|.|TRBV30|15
CAWSPHASMNTEAFF
TGTGCCTGGAGTCCTCATGCATCCATGAACACTGAAGCTTTCTTT